The 13 T cell receptor beta chains reported below all come from one sample, sequenced in a study of shared clonotypes between healthy human individuals. The assay was immunoSEQ multiplex PCR, and TCRdb's table has in-frame clones only and misses some. The sample contains approximately 350,000 clones, about 97% of which appear only once. The sample consisted of memory CD8+ T cells sorted from blood. Stated subset: CD45RO+ cells pooled with CCR7-negative TemRA cells. These receptors were obtained from a man aged 25-45 years in good health.

The genes are TRBV2 and TRBJ2-1; TRBD2 agrees at 10 bases. Unmatched junction bases numbered 24, after V lost 8 bases and J lost 14 bases. The CDR3 covers 17 residues. Germline-derived CDR1 and CDR2 are SNHLY and FYNNEI. CDR3 residues: CASVLAGVTVLPPGEFF. The CDR3 DNA is TGTGCCAGCGTCCTAGCGGGAGTTACGGTTTTACCTCCAGGGGAGTTCTTC.

The chain combines TRBV6-1 with TRBJ1-1; D unclear. V was pared by 2 bases and J by 4 bases, with 11 bases between. The CDR3 totals 14 residues. Germline CDR1 is MNHNS and CDR2 is SASEGT. The CDR3 region is CASSEIRSLTEAFF. CDR3 DNA: TGTGCCAGCAGTGAAATCAGGTCCCTCACTGAAGCTTTCTTT.

The rearrangement joins TRBV7-9 to TRBJ2-1; 10 nucleotides agree with TRBD2. The length of the CDR3 is 18 residues. Germline assignment: CDR1 SEHNR and CDR2 FQNEAQ (reference sequence). V shed 1 base and J 2 bases; nucleotides not matched to a gene: 8. The chain's CDR3 is CASSLVSLSGRAYNEQFF. The CDR3 nucleotides read TGTGCCAGCAGCTTAGTATCCCTGAGCGGGAGGGCCTACAATGAGCAGTTCTTC.

This chain connects TRBV29-1 to TRBJ2-5; tentative D call: TRBD1 (6 bases). Germline V gives CDR1 SQVTM, CDR2 ANQGSEA. This CDR3 contains 14 residues. The V end lost 8 bases, the J end lost 1 base, and 17 bases lay between the germline ends. DNA of the CDR3: TGCAGCACACAGAGACTGACAGGCCAAGAGACCCAGTACTTC. It translates to CSTQRLTGQETQYF.

This clone was recorded once. The rearrangement uses TRBV4-2 and TRBJ2-1; TRBD2 matches 15 bases. V trimming: 5 bases; J trimming: 7 bases; junction bases outside the gene matches: 15. Germline CDR1 reads LGHNA; CDR2 reads YNFKEQ. CDR3 length equals 19 residues. DNA of the CDR3: TGTGCCAGCAGCGAAGTGGAAAGCAGGACTAGCGGGAGGGAAAATGAGCAGTTCTTC. Protein: CASSEVESRTSGRENEQFF.

The rearrangement links TRBV28 to TRBJ2-5; 8 bases match TRBD1. This CDR3 is built from 13 residues. V lost 5 bases and J lost 5; bases outside the gene matches: 4. Germline V CDR1 and CDR2: MDHEN, SYDVKM. The CDR3 DNA is TGTGCCAGCAGTATATACAGGGGGGAGACCCAGTACTTC. Translation gives CASSIYRGETQYF.

The chain is built from TRBV5-4 and TRBJ2-3, with TRBD2 matching over 7 bases. This CDR3 spans 16 amino acids. Germline lookup yields CDR1 SGHNT and CDR2 YYREEE (reference sequence). With V trimmed by 0 bases and J by 0 bases, 4 bases remained unmatched. The CDR3 reads CASSLAGLGSTDTQYF. The DNA for the CDR3 is TGTGCCAGCAGCTTGGCTGGACTAGGAAGCACAGATACGCAGTATTTT.

This chain uses TRBV30 with TRBJ1-1; D unresolved. The CDR3 has 11 amino acids. The V gene's germline CDR1 is GTSNPN and CDR2 SVGIG (reference sequence). The V and J ends lost 4 bases and 1 base respectively, with 4 bases between them. For the CDR3, the DNA is TGTGCCTGGAATGAGAACACTGAAGCTTTCTTT. This encodes CAWNENTEAFF. Complete variable domain (other parts from reference TRBV30 and TRBJ1-1): SQTIHQWPATLVQPVGSPLSLECTVEGTSNPNLYWYRQAAGRGLQLLFYSVGIGQISSEVPQNLSASRPQDRQFILSSKKLLLSDSGFYLCAWNENTEAFFGQGTRLTVV.

The chain uses TRBV18 and TRBJ2-4, with D tentatively TRBD1 or TRBD2 (6 bases each). The germline V gene has CDR1 KGHSH and CDR2 LQKENI. The CDR3 is 16 residues long. Trimming removed 3 bases at V and 8 bases at J, with 20 bases between. For the CDR3, the DNA is TGTGCCAGCTCACCCCAGTGGGGGGCTGAGGTAGACATTCAGTACTTC. It is translated as CASSPQWGAEVDIQYF.

This chain joins TRBV20-1 and TRBJ2-2; D is unresolved. CDR1 DFQATT and CDR2 SNEGSKA come from the germline V gene (reference sequence). This CDR3 comprises 11 residues. Between the trimmed V and J ends, which lost 6 bases and 1 base, there was a span of 3 bases. The DNA for the CDR3 is TGCAGTGCCCAGAACACCGGGGAGCTGTTTTTT. It specifies CSAQNTGELFF.

This clone was seen a single time. J is TRBJ2-1 and V is TRBV6-5; D not resolved. CDR1 is MNHEY and CDR2 is SVGAGI in the germline V gene. V shed 5 bases and J shed 5 bases, with 16 bases lying between them. CDR3 length: 15 residues. CDR3 sequence reads: CASSLLRVGNNEQFF. The CDR3 region has the DNA TGTGCCAGCAGTCTACTGCGTGTAGGGAACAATGAGCAGTTCTTC.

This chain joins TRBV29-1 and TRBJ2-3; D is possibly TRBD1 or TRBD2 (5 bases each). CDR1 SQVTM and CDR2 ANQGSEA come from the germline V gene. CDR3 size: 13 residues. Trimming shortened V by 6 bases and J by 2 bases, and 12 bases separated the two germline ends. As DNA, the CDR3 is TGCAGCGTGGGGACCAGACACACAGATACGCAGTATTTT. It codes for CSVGTRHTDTQYF.

J is TRBJ1-4 and V is TRBV4-1; D not resolved. The germline V gene encodes CDR1 MGHRA and CDR2 YSYEKL. This CDR3 region has 13 residues. V dropped 4 bases and J dropped 12 bases, with 15 bases sitting between them. This CDR3 reads CASSPTGKAELFF. The CDR3 region has the DNA TGCGCCAGCAGCCCCACCGGTAAGGCAGAACTGTTTTTT.